A selection of T cell receptor beta chains follows, all from one sample in a study of blood T cells in healthy people across ages. TCRdb analysed the 5' RACE reads with MiXCR anew, one entry per CDR3 protein. The table includes about 670,000 distinct CDR3 sequences, around 43% detected once. The sequenced material came from blood. The receptor source for this set is a man of 80 years or more in good health. Each CDR3 is given with its conserved first and last residue. Each record gives: V gene, J gene, CDR3 protein.

TRBV6-2/TRBV6-3,TRBJ2-7,CASRSGTSGPEQYF
TRBV6-5,TRBJ2-1,CASSLPGLAGRYNEQFF
TRBV11-3,TRBJ2-1,CASSLAPGVAEQFF
TRBV28,TRBJ2-3,CASSPEWSTDTQYF
TRBV6-1,TRBJ2-6,CASSEAGQGYSGANVLTF
TRBV5-6,TRBJ2-7,CASSNRLYEQYF
TRBV28,TRBJ2-7,CASSLPNGQGRPYEQYF
TRBV20-1,TRBJ2-5,CSAREFLAGDQETQYF
TRBV20-1,TRBJ1-1,CSARGPVEAFF
TRBV12-3/TRBV12-4,TRBJ1-2,CASSLTHLGGGYTF
TRBV12-3/TRBV12-4,TRBJ2-3,CASSKSSGGPEDTQYF
TRBV7-9,TRBJ2-1,CASSPPGAQRAEQFF
TRBV28,TRBJ2-1,CASSRRGGMKDNEQFF
TRBV2,TRBJ1-5,CASKGRANQPQHF
TRBV20-1,TRBJ2-3,CSAPSGRGDTQYF
TRBV5-1,TRBJ2-5,CASSLYSNEQYF
TRBV20-1,TRBJ1-2,CSARSGQINYGYTF
TRBV4-3,TRBJ2-3,CASSPGLADTQYF
TRBV28,TRBJ2-5,CAGLRSQVQETQYF
TRBV5-4,TRBJ2-3,CASSSHSGTGGVDTQYF
TRBV27,TRBJ1-5,CASSGQGGNQPQHF
TRBV5-1,TRBJ1-3,CASSFGQRGNTIYF
TRBV3-1,TRBJ2-1,CASSQGSTTYEQFF
TRBV18,TRBJ2-5,CASSSFQGSPEETQYF
TRBV7-2,TRBJ2-2,CASSLVPGQGTRAGELFF
TRBV6-1,TRBJ2-3,CASEAPTDTQYF
TRBV5-1,TRBJ1-1,CASSLVLGSEAFF
TRBV7-8,-,CASSLIDSLYEQYF
TRBV5-6,TRBJ1-5,CASSYRDSRNQPQHF
TRBV6-2/TRBV6-3,-,CASSDHRGQETQFF
TRBV6-5,TRBJ2-1,CASSSSGTGGYNEQFF
TRBV29-1,TRBJ1-2,CSTFDTAIYGYTF
TRBV24-1,TRBJ2-5,CATSDFLRQYF
TRBV12-3/TRBV12-4,TRBJ2-3,CASCDRGAADTQYF
TRBV20-1,TRBJ2-7,CSERQASSYEQYF
TRBV7-2,TRBJ2-1,CASSSQLTAAYNEQFF
TRBV5-1,TRBJ2-5,CASSLNMNFQETQYF
TRBV7-2,TRBJ1-5,CASSSHREKPQHF
TRBV9,TRBJ2-3,CASSVSRDTTTDTQYF
TRBV3-1,TRBJ2-5,CASSQGNRGRETQYF
TRBV7-6,TRBJ2-7,CASSPATTTYEQYF
TRBV6-1,TRBJ2-6,CASSEFVGSGANVLTF
TRBV7-2,TRBJ2-1,CASSKRTGGAYNEQFF
TRBV7-9,TRBJ2-1,CASSLASLVSCNEQFF